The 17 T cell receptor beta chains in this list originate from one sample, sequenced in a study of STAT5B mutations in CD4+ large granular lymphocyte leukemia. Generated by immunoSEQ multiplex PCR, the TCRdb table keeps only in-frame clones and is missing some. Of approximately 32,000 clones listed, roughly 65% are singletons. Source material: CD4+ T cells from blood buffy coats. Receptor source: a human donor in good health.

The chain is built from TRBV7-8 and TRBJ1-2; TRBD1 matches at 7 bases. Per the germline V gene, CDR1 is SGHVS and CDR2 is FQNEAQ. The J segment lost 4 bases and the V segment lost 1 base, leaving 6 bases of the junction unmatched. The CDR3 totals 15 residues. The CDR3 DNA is TGTGCCAGCAGCTTAGGGGGGAGGGGGCTCTATGGCTACACCTTC. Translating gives CASSLGGRGLYGYTF.

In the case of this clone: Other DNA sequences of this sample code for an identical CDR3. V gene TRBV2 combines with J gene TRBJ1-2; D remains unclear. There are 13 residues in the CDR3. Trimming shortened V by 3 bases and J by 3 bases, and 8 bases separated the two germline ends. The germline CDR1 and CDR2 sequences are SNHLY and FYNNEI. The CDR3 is CASSDRSYYGYTF. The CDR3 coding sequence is TGTGCCAGCAGTGACAGGAGCTACTATGGCTACACCTTC.

The CDR3 region has the DNA TGCGCCAGCAGCCCCCGCACAGGGTGCGATTCACCCCTCCACTTT. It is translated as CASSPRTGCDSPLHF. J is TRBJ1-6 and V is TRBV4-1; a weak D match, TRBD1 (6 bases). Between the trimmed V and J ends, which lost 4 bases and 8 bases, there was a span of 15 bases. This CDR3 comprises 15 residues. The germline V gene has CDR1 MGHRA and CDR2 YSYEKL.

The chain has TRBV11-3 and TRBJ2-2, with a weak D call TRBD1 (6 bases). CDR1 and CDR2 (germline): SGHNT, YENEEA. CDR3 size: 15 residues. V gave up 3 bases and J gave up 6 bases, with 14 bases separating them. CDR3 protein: CASSFRGQGAGELFF. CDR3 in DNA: TGTGCCAGCAGCTTCAGGGGCCAAGGGGCCGGGGAGCTGTTTTTT.

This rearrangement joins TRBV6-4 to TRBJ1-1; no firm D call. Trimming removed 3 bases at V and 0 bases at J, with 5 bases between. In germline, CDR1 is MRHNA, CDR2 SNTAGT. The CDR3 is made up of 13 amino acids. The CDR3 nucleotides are TGTGCCAGCAGTGAAGAACTGAACACTGAAGCTTTCTTT. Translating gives CASSEELNTEAFF.

CDR3 DNA sequence: TGCGCCAGCAGCCGCTCGGGACTAGCGGGGGTTGAGCAGTTCTTC. It encodes CASSRSGLAGVEQFF. This chain uses TRBV4-3 with TRBJ2-1, with 14 bases fitting TRBD2. Trimming at V came to 4 bases and at J to 9 bases, leaving 5 bases not matched to a gene. The CDR3 has 15 residues. CDR1 is LGHNA and CDR2 is YSLEER in the germline V gene.

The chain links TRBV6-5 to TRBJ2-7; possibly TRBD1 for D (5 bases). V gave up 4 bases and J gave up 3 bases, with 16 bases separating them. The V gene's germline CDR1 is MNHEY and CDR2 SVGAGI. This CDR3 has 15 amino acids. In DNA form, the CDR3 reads TGTGCCAGCAGTTCCACGGACACAACCGGCTACGAGCAGTACTTC. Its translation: CASSSTDTTGYEQYF.

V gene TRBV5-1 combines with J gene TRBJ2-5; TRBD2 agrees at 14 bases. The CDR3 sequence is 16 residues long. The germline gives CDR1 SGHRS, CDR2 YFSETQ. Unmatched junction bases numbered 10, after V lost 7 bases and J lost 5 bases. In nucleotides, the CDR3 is TGCGCCAGCGCCCTAACGGGACTAGCGGGGGTCGAGACCCAGTACTTC. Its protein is CASALTGLAGVETQYF.

The CDR3 nucleotides read TGTGCCAGCAGCTTACAAACCCGGGGGGCCGGAGAGACCCAGTACTTC. This encodes CASSLQTRGAGETQYF. This rearrangement joins TRBV7-8 to TRBJ2-5; D may be TRBD2 (7 bases). The germline V and J ends were trimmed by 2 bases and 4 bases, with 17 bases remaining between them. CDR1 SGHVS and CDR2 FQNEAQ come from the germline V gene. This CDR3 is built from 16 residues.

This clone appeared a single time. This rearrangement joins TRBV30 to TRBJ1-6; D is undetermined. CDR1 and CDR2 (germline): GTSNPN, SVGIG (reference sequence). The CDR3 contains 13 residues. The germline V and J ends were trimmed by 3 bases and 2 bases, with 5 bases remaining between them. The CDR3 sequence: CAWSSTYNSPLHF. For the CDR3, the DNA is TGTGCCTGGAGCTCGACCTATAATTCACCCCTCCACTTT.

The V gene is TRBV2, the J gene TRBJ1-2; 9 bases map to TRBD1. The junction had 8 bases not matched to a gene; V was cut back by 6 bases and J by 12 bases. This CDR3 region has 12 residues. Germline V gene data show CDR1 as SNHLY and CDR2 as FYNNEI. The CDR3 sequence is CASRDRGFDNTF. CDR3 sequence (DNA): TGTGCCAGCAGGGACAGGGGATTCGACAACACCTTC. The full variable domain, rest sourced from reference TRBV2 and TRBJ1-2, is EPEVTQTPSHQVTQMGQEVILRCVPISNHLYFYWYRQILGQKVEFLVSFYNNEISEKSEIFDDQFSVERPDGSNFTLKIRSTKLEDSAMYFCASRDRGFDNTFGSGTRLTVV.

Here the CDR3 reads CSVESLETETQYF. For the CDR3, the DNA is TGCAGCGTTGAATCCCTGGAAACAGAGACCCAGTACTTC. This chain uses TRBV29-1 with TRBJ2-5; D unclear. The germline CDR1 and CDR2 sequences are SQVTM and ANQGSEA. The CDR3 consists of 13 residues. V gave up 2 bases and J gave up 4 bases, with 11 bases separating them.

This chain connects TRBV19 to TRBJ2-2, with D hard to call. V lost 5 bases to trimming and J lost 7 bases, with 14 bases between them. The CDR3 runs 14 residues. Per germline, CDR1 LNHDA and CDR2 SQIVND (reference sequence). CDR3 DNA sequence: TGTGCCAGTAGTCCCGGAGTCGCAGTCGGGGAGCTGTTTTTT. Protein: CASSPGVAVGELFF.

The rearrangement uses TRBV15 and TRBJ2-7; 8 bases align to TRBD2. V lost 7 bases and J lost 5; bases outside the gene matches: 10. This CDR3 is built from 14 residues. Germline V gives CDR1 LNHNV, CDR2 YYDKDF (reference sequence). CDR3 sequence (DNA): TGTGCCACCATGTCGGGGGGGGAATACAACGAGCAGTACTTC. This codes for CATMSGGEYNEQYF.

CDR3 sequence (DNA): TGTGCCAGCTCACCAAGGTTACGACAGGAGGTTGAAGCTTTCTTT. Translated, it gives CASSPRLRQEVEAFF. V usage is TRBV18 and J usage is TRBJ1-1; tentative D call: TRBD1 (6 bases). This CDR3 comprises 15 residues. CDR1 and CDR2 (germline): KGHSH, LQKENI. V was pared by 2 bases and J by 7 bases, with 17 bases between. Combining the CDR3 with reference TRBV18 and TRBJ1-1 gives the whole variable domain NAGVMQNPRHLVRRRGQEARLRCSPMKGHSHVYWYRQLPEEGLKFMVYLQKENIIDESGMPKERFSAEFPKEGPSILRIQQVVRGDSAAYFCASSPRLRQEVEAFFGQGTRLTVV.

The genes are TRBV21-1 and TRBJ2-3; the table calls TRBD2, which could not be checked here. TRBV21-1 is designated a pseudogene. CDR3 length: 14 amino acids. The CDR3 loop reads CASRGGGGTDTQYF. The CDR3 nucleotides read TGTGCCAGCAGGGGCGGGGGGGGCACAGATACGCAGTATTTT.

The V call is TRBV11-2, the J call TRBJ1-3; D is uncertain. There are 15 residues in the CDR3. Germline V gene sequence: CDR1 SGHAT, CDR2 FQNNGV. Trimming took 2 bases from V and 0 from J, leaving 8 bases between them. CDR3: CASSLSRPSGNTIYF. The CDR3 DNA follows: TGTGCCAGCAGCTTATCCAGACCCTCTGGAAACACCATATATTTT.